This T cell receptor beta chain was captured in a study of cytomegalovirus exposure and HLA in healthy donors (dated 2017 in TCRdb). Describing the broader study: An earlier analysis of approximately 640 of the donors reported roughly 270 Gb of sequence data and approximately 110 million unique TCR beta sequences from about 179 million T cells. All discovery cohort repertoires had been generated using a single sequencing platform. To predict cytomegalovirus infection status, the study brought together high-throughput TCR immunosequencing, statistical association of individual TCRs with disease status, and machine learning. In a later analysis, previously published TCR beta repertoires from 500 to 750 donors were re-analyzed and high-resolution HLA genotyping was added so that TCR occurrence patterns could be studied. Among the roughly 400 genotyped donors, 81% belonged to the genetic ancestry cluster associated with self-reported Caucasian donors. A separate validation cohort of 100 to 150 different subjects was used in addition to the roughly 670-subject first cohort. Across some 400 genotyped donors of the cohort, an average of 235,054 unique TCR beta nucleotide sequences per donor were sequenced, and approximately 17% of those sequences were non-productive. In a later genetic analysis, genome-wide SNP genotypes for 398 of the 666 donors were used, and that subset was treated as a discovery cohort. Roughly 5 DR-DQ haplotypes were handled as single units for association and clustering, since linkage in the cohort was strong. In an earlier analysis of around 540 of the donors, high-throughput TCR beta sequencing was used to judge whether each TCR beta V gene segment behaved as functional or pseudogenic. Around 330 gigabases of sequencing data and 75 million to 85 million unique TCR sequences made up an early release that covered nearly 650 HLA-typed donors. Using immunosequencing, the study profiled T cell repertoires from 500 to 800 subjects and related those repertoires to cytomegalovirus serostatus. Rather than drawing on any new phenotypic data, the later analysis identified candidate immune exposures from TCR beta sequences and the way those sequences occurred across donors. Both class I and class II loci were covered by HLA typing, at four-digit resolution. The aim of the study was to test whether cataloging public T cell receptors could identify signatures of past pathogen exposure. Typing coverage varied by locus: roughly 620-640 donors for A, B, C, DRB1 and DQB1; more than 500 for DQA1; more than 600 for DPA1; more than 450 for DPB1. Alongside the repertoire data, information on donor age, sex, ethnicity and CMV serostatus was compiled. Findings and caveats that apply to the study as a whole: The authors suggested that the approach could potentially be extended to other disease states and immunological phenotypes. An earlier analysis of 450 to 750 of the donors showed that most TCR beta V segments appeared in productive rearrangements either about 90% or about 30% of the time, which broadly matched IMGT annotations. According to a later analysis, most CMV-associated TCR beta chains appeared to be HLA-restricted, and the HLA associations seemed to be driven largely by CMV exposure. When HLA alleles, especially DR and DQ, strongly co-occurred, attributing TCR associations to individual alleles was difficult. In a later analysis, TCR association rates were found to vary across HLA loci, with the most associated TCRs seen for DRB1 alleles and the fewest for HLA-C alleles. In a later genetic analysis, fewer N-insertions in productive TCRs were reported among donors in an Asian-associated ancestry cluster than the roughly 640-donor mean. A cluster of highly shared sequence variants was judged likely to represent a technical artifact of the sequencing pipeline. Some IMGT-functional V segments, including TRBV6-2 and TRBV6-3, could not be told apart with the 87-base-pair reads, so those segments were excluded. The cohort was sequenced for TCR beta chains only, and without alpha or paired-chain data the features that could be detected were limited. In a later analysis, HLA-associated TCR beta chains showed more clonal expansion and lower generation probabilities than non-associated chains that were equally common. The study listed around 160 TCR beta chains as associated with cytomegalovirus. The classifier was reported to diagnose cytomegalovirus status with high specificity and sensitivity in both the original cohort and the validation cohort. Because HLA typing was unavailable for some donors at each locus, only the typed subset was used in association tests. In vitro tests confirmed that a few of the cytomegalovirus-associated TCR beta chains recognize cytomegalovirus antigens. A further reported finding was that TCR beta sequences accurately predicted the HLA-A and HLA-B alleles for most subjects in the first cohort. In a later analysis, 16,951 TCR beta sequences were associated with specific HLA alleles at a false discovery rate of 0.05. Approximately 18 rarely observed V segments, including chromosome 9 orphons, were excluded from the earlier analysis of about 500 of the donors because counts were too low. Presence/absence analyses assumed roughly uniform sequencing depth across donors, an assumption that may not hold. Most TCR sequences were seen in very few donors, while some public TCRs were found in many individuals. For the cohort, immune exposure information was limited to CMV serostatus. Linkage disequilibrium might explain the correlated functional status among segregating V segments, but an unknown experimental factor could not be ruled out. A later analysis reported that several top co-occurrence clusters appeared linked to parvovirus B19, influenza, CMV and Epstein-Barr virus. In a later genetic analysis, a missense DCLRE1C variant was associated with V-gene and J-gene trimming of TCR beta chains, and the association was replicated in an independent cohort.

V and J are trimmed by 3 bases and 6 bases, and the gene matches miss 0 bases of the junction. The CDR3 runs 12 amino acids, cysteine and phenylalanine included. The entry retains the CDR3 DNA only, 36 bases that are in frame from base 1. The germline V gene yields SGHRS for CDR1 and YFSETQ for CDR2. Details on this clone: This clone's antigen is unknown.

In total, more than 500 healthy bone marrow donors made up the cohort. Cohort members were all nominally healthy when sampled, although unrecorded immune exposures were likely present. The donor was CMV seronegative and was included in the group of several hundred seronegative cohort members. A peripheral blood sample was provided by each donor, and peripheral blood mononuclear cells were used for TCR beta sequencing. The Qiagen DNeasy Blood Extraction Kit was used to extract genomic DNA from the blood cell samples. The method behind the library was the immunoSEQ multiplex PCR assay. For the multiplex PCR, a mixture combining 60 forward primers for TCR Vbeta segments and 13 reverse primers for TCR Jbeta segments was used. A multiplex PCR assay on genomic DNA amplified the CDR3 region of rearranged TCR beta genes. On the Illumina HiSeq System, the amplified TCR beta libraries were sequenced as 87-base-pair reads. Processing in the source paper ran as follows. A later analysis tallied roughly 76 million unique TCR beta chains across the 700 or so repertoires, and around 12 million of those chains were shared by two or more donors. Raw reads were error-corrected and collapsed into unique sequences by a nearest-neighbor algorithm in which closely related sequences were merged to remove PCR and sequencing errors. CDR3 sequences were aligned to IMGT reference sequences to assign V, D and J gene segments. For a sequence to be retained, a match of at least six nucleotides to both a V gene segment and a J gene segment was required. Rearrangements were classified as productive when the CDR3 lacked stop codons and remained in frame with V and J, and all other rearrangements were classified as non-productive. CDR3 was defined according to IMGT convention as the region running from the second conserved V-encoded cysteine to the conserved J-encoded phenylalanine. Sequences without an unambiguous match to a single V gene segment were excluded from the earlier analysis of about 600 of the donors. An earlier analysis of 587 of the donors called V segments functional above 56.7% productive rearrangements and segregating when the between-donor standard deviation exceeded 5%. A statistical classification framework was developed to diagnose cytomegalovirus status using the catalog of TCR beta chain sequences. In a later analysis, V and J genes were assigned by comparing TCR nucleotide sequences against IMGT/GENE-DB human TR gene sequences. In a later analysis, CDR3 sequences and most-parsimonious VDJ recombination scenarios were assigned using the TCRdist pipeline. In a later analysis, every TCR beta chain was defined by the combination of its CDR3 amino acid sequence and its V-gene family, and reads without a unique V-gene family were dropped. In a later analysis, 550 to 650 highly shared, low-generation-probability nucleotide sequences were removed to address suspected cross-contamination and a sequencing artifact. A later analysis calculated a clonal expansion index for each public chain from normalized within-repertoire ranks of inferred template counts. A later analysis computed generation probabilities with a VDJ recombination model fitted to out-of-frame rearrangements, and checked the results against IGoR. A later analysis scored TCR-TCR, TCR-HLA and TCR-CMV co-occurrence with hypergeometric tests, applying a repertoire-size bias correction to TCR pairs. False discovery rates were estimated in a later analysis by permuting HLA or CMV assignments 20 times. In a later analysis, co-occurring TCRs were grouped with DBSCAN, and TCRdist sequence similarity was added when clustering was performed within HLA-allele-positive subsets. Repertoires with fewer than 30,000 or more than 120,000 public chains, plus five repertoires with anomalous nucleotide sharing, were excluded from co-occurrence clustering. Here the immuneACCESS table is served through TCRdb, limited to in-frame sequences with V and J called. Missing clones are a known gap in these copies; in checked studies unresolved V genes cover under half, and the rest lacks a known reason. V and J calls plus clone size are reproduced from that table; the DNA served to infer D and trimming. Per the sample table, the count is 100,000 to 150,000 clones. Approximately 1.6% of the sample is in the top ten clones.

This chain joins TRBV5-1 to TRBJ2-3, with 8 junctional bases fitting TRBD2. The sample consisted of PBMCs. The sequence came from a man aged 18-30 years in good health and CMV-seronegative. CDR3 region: CASSSGGDTQYF. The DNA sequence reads TGCGCCAGCAGCTCGGGAGGGGATACGCAGTATTTT.